The clone carrying this T cell receptor (beta chain) was detected many times. No antigen is known for it. The source of the sample is a study of T cells in Graves' hyperthyroidism and ophthalmopathy. The CDR3 covers 17 residues. CDR1 and CDR2 from the germline V gene are GTSNPN and SVGIG (reference sequence). The V end was cut by 1 base, the J end by 2 bases, with 20 bases between. TCR beta CDR3 regions were amplified from RNA. With the HTBI primer set, the TCR CDR3 went through a first round of RT-PCR. A single record per CDR3 protein comes from TCRdb applying MiXCR to the multiplex PCR reads. Of 500,000 to 650,000 distinct CDR3 sequences listed, 13% to 15% are singletons. Study findings and constraints: Model-based prediction identified ophthalmopathy a median 6.5 months prior to its onset.

Ophthalmopathy patients showed a Clinical Activity Score of at least 3, NOSPECS grade of at least 4 and duration under 3 months. Patients showing uncontrolled infection, other autoimmune disease, pregnancy or lactation were ineligible. The chain employs TRBV30 and TRBJ1-1; D is unclear. Sequencing input: blood. The source is a woman aged 45-65 years with Graves' ophthalmopathy. The CDR3 region has the DNA TGTGCCTGGAGTGCCGGGGTTTCGGGCAGGCTTAACACTGAAGCTTTCTTT. Protein: CAWSAGVSGRLNTEAFF.